The clone carrying this T cell receptor (beta chain) was found once. What it recognizes is unknown. The libraries were made with immunoSEQ v3.0 at survey level. The repertoire was sequenced with immunoSEQ multiplex PCR; TCRdb's copy has only in-frame clones and lacks some. The sample gives tens of thousands of clones, over 85% of which show up once; roughly 6.7% is in the top ten. The data are from a study of long-term antiretroviral therapy in people with HIV. Background on the study: In the earliest collections, sampling predates the 2015 immediate-ART recommendation by about a decade.

Deletions cut 1 base from V and 5 bases from J, with 11 bases between. The CDR3 contains 14 residues. Germline V lookup: CDR1 SGHTA, CDR2 FQGNSA. Whole-study findings and limits: HIV repertoire CDR3 lengths ranged less widely than those of controls. Samples were collected from about 2004 to 2018 under possibly less effective ART regimens.

Here the sequenced sample was unsorted PBMCs, taken about 6.7 years after starting antiretroviral therapy. The TCR originated in a woman aged 40 to 55 with HIV. This chain joins TRBV7-2 and TRBJ1-1; D uncertain. CDR3 residues: CASSLEEGSTEAFF. CDR3 DNA sequence: TGTGCCAGCAGCTTAGAGGAGGGAAGTACTGAAGCTTTCTTT.